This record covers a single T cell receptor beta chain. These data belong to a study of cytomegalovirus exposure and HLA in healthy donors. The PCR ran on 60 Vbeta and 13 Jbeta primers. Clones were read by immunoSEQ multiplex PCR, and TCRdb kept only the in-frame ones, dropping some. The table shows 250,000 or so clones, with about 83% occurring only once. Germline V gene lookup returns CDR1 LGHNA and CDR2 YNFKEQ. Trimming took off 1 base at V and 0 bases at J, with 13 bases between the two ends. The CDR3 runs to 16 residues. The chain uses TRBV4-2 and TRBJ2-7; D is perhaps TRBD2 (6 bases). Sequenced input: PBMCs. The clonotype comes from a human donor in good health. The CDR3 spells CASSQGRGLSSYEQYF. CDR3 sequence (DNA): TGTGCCAGCAGCCAAGGGCGGGGTCTAAGCTCCTACGAGCAGTACTTC.